Listed here is a single T cell receptor (beta chain). This entry comes from a study of cytomegalovirus exposure and HLA in healthy donors. The method was immunoSEQ multiplex PCR; TCRdb's version includes in-frame clones alone and lacks a portion of them. Among tens of thousands of clones, around 96% were seen once, and the ten largest hold approximately 0.91%. The sample taken for sequencing was PBMCs. The source is a man aged 18 to 29 in good health and CMV-seronegative.

The CDR3 DNA is TGTGCCAGCAGTGAACGTCTCGGGAGCAATCAGCCCCAGCATTTT. The encoded protein is CASSERLGSNQPQHF. The chain uses TRBV2 and TRBJ1-5, with D hard to call. The CDR3 contains 15 residues. V lost 2 bases to trimming and J lost 1 base, with 9 bases between them. The germline V gene encodes CDR1 SNHLY and CDR2 FYNNEI. The full variable domain, in which reference TRBV2 and TRBJ1-5 provide the parts outside the CDR3, is EPEVTQTPSHQVTQMGQEVILRCVPISNHLYFYWYRQILGQKVEFLVSFYNNEISEKSEIFDDQFSVERPDGSNFTLKIRSTKLEDSAMYFCASSERLGSNQPQHFGDGTRLSIL.